This is a list of T cell receptor beta chains from one sample in a study of T cells in Graves' hyperthyroidism and ophthalmopathy. TCRdb ran MiXCR on the multiplex PCR reads and lists one entry per CDR3 protein. The repertoire has 390,000 or so distinct CDR3 sequences, roughly 14% of them found once; the top ten carry around 13%. Sequencing was done on a sample of blood. The receptors originated from a man aged 18 to 30 with Graves' ophthalmopathy. Each CDR3 is given with its conserved first and last residue. Fields, in order: clone size, V gene, CDR3 length, J gene, CDR3 protein. Size is omitted from some rows. Given values are once, few, many or a class for expanded clones.

many	TRBV29-1	12	TRBJ1-2	CSVEGRVYGYTF
many	TRBV7-9	17	TRBJ2-3	CASSFRSWASEGDTQYF
many	TRBV5-4	16	TRBJ1-1	CASSLGGGAGNTEAFF
few	TRBV10-2	20	TRBJ2-4	CASSAAGGRRTLLAKNIQYF
many	TRBV7-6	14	TRBJ2-2	CASSKSTDTGELFF
many	TRBV7-6	19	TRBJ1-1	CASSPGRGRYDSLGTEAFF
many	TRBV12-3/TRBV12-4	15	TRBJ2-1	CASSRLAGAYNEQFF
many	TRBV7-3	14	TRBJ2-7	CASSLYADSYEQYF
many	TRBV18	11	TRBJ2-7	CASSPDHEQYF
many	TRBV18	14	TRBJ2-5	CASSPDRDQETQYF
many	TRBV30	14	TRBJ1-2	CAWSGQGIFSGYTF
.	TRBV20-1	15	TRBJ2-3	CSAKTSGSRADTQYF
few	TRBV7-9	12	TRBJ1-2	CASSSPGPGNTF
many	TRBV3-1	15	TRBJ2-5	CASSQEDVRGETQYF
few	TRBV11-2	14	TRBJ1-4	CASSLRGAGEKLFF
many	TRBV12-3/TRBV12-4	15	TRBJ1-1	CASSLGEGGNFEAFF
.	TRBV7-9	15	TRBJ2-7	CASSLSGQGVYEQYF
.	TRBV19	14	TRBJ1-6	CASRVGQNNSPLHF
many	TRBV3-1	15	TRBJ2-2	CASRRQGANTGELFF
many	TRBV20-1	14	TRBJ2-3	CSASVADNTDTQYF
.	TRBV6-2/TRBV6-3	13	TRBJ2-7	CASITGPSYEQYF